These T cell receptor beta chains were read from a single sample in a study of T cells in tuberculosis. Measured with immunoSEQ multiplex PCR; TCRdb has only the in-frame clones, and not every one. Of 61,000 or so clones listed, about 86% are singletons. The specimen sequenced was CD1b-GMM tetramer-negative cells sorted from PBMCs. These receptors were collected from an adult woman with latent tuberculosis. CDR3s include the opening cysteine and the closing phenylalanine or tryptophan. A D gene is named only where the DNA matches it firmly. Size tells how often a clone was seen (once, few, many) or the class of an expanded clone, and some rows leave it out.

>TRBV2|TRBJ2-3|-|-
TGTGCCAACCATCGAGCCCCCTCTTGGTCTGGCACAGATACGCAGTATTTT
CANHRAPSWSGTDTQYF
>TRBV7-3|TRBJ2-1|-|once
TGTGCCAGCAGCGAGGGCTCGACTTACAATGAGCAGTTCTTC
CASSEGSTYNEQFF
>TRBV19|TRBJ2-5|TRBD1|-
TGTGCCAGTAGTACAAGGGACAGACAAGAGACCCAGTACTTC
CASSTRDRQETQYF
>TRBV29-1|TRBJ1-1|-|-
TGCAGCGTGGGGGACATGAACACTGAAGCTTTCTTT
CSVGDMNTEAFF
>TRBV10-3|TRBJ2-7|TRBD2|-
TGTGCCATCAGTCATTCCGGGACTAGCGGTTCCTACGAGCAGTACTTC
CAISHSGTSGSYEQYF
>TRBV10-3|TRBJ1-5|TRBD1|-
TGTGCCATCAGTCCGGACAGGTTTGAGCCCCAGCATTTT
CAISPDRFEPQHF
>TRBV5-6|TRBJ2-7|TRBD1|-
TGTGCCAGCAGCAGGGACAGGGACGACGAGCAGTACTTC
CASSRDRDDEQYF
>TRBV9|TRBJ2-2|TRBD1|once
TGTGCCAGCAGCGGAGGGGACAGACCAGGGGGGGAGCTGTTTTTT
CASSGGDRPGGELFF
>TRBV7-2|TRBJ2-7|-|once
TGTGCCAGCAGCTTAGGGGGGCAACCCTACGAGCAGTACTTC
CASSLGGQPYEQYF
>TRBV28|TRBJ2-2|-|-
TGTGCCACCCTGGGGGGTCCCACCGGGGAGCTGTTTTTT
CATLGGPTGELFF
>TRBV12-5|TRBJ2-7|-|-
TGTGCTAGTGGTTTGACGGGCCCTCCCGGAGGCTACGAGCAGTACTTC
CASGLTGPPGGYEQYF
>TRBV30|TRBJ1-2|-|few
TGTGCCTGGAGTAGAGGAGGAGGCTATGGCTACACCTTC
CAWSRGGGYGYTF
>TRBV28|TRBJ1-1|TRBD1|-
TGTGCCAGCAGTTTGGGACTCAGGGGGAGGACTGAAGCTTTCTTT
CASSLGLRGRTEAFF
>TRBV27|TRBJ1-4|-|-
TGTGCCAGCAGTCCCCGCTGGGGGGATGCAACTAATGAAAAACTGTTTTTT
CASSPRWGDATNEKLFF
>TRBV19|TRBJ1-1|-|-
TGTGCCAGTAGTATAGATGCAGGTACCAACACTGAAGCTTTCTTT
CASSIDAGTNTEAFF
>TRBV27|TRBJ2-2|TRBD1|-
TGTGCCACCCTCGTTTCCCAGGGGGCGGGCGCCGGGGAGCTGTTTTTT
CATLVSQGAGAGELFF
>TRBV30|TRBJ1-1|TRBD1|-
TGTGCCTGGCGACCCGGGACAGTAAACACTGAAGCTTTCTTT
CAWRPGTVNTEAFF
>TRBV4-2|TRBJ2-1|TRBD2|-
TGTGCCAGCAGCCAAGAAGGTGGGACTAGTTCGTACAATGAGCAGTTCTTC
CASSQEGGTSSYNEQFF
>TRBV7-7|TRBJ2-5|TRBD1|-
TGTGCCAGCAGCCGGGACAGGGAGGAGACCCAGTACTTC
CASSRDREETQYF
>TRBV7-2|TRBJ2-7|TRBD2|-
TGTGCCAGCAGCCCGGGCGGACTAGTCTACGAGCAGTACTTC
CASSPGGLVYEQYF
>TRBV10-3|TRBJ2-1|TRBD2|-
TGTGCCATCACCGGGACTAGCGACTACAATGAGCAGTTCTTC
CAITGTSDYNEQFF
>TRBV5-1|TRBJ1-3|-|-
TGCGCCAGCAGCTGGGGCCGTCCAGGTAGTGGAAACACCATATATTTT
CASSWGRPGSGNTIYF
>TRBV30|TRBJ1-3|TRBD1|-
TGTGCCTGGAGTGTAGTGGGACAGGGGAGTAGCATGTCTGGAAACACCATATATTTT
CAWSVVGQGSSMSGNTIYF
>TRBV29-1|TRBJ2-1|-|-
TGCAGCTTCCGAGTAGGGGGTAGGGGCAATGAGCAGTTCTTC
CSFRVGGRGNEQFF
>TRBV14|TRBJ1-2|-|-
TGTGCCAGCAGCCAAGATCCCGGGGTTAACTATGGCTACACCTTC
CASSQDPGVNYGYTF